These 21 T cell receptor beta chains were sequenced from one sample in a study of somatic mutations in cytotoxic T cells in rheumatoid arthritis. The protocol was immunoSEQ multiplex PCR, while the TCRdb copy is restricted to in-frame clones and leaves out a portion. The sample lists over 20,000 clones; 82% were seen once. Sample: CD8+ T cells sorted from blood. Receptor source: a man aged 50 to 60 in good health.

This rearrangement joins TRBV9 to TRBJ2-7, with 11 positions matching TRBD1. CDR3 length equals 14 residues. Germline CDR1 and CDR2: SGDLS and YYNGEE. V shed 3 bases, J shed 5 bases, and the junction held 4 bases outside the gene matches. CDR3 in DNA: TGTGCCAGCAGCGAACGGACAGGGGGCCACGAGCAGTACTTC. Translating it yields CASSERTGGHEQYF. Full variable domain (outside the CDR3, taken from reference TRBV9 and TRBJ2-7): DSGVTQTPKHLITATGQRVTLRCSPRSGDLSVYWYQQSLDQGLQFLIQYYNGEERAKGNILERFSAQQFPDLHSELNLSSLELGDSALYFCASSERTGGHEQYFGPGTRLTVT.

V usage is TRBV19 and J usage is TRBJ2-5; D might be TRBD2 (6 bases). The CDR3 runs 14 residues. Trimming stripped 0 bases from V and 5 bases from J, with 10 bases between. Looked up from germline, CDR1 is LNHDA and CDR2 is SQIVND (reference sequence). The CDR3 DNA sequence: TGTGCCAGTAGTATAGATGGAGGGCCCGAGACCCAGTACTTC. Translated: CASSIDGGPETQYF.

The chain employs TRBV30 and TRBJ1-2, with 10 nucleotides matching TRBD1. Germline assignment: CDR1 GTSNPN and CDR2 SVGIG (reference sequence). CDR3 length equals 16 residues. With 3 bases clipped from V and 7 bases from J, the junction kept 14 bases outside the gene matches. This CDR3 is CAWSAIRRDRGFGYTF. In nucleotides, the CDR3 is TGTGCCTGGAGCGCCATCAGACGGGACAGGGGTTTTGGCTACACCTTC. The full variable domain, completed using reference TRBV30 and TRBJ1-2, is SQTIHQWPATLVQPVGSPLSLECTVEGTSNPNLYWYRQAAGRGLQLLFYSVGIGQISSEVPQNLSASRPQDRQFILSSKKLLLSDSGFYLCAWSAIRRDRGFGYTFGSGTRLTVV.

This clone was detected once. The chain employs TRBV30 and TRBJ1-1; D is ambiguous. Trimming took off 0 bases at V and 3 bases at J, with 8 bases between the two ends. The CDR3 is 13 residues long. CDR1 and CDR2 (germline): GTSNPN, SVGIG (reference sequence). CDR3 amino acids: CAWSVRADTEAFF. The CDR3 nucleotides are TGTGCCTGGAGTGTACGCGCGGACACTGAAGCTTTCTTT. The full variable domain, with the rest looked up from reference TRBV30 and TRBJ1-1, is SQTIHQWPATLVQPVGSPLSLECTVEGTSNPNLYWYRQAAGRGLQLLFYSVGIGQISSEVPQNLSASRPQDRQFILSSKKLLLSDSGFYLCAWSVRADTEAFFGQGTRLTVV.

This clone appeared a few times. The CDR3 reads CASSPVEGQPQHF. CDR3 DNA: TGTGCCAGCAGCCCCGTTGAAGGCCAGCCCCAGCATTTT. The V gene is TRBV7-9, the J gene TRBJ1-5; the D is unclear. The ends were cut back, 5 bases at V and 7 bases at J, with 12 bases in the middle. The germline CDR1 and CDR2 sequences are SEHNR and FQNEAQ (reference sequence). The CDR3 consists of 13 residues.

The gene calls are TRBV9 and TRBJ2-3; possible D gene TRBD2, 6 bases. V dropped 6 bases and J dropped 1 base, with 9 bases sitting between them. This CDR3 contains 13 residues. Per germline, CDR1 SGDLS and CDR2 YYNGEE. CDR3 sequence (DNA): TGTGCCAGCAACGAGCGGGGCACAGATACGCAGTATTTT. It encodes CASNERGTDTQYF.

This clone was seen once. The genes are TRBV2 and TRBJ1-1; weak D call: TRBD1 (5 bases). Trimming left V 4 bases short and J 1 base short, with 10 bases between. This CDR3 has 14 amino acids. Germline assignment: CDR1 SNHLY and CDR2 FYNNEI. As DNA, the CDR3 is TGTGCCAGCAGTGCCCTGGGGCAGAACACTGAAGCTTTCTTT. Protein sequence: CASSALGQNTEAFF.

The CDR3 reads CAWSLDSPNTEAFF. CDR3 sequence (DNA): TGTGCCTGGTCCCTCGACAGCCCGAACACTGAAGCTTTCTTT. J is TRBJ1-1 and V is TRBV30; a possible D gene is TRBD1 (5 bases). Germline V lookup: CDR1 GTSNPN, CDR2 SVGIG (reference sequence). V shed 5 bases and J shed 1 base, with 14 bases lying between them. This CDR3 region has 14 residues.

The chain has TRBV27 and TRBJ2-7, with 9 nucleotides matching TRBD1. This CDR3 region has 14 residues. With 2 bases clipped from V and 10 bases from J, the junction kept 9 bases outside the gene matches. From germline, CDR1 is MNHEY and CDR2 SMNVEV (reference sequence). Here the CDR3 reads CASSLGTGRSEQYF. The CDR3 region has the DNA TGTGCCAGCAGTTTAGGGACAGGGAGGTCCGAACAGTACTTC.

The DNA for the CDR3 is TGCGCCAGCAGGGCGGGGAGACAGTCAGATACGCAGTATTTT. Protein sequence: CASRAGRQSDTQYF. This sequence joins TRBV4-1 and TRBJ2-3; TRBD2 might be the D (6 bases). The CDR3 runs to 14 residues. CDR1 MGHRA and CDR2 YSYEKL come from the germline V gene. Trimming took off 6 bases at V and 4 bases at J, with 14 bases between the two ends.

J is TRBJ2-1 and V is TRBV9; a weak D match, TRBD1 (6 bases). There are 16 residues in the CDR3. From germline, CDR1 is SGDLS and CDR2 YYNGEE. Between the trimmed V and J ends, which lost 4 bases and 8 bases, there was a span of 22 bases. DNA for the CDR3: TGTGCCAGCAGCCCTCGACTTGGGGGCACTTTCGATGAGCAGTTCTTC. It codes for CASSPRLGGTFDEQFF.

CDR3 loop: CASSSLYREGYTF. The CDR3 DNA is TGTGCCAGCAGTTCCCTTTACAGGGAAGGCTACACCTTC. V and J are TRBV27 and TRBJ1-2; D is possibly TRBD1 (6 bases). The CDR3 length is 13 residues. The germline V gene encodes CDR1 MNHEY and CDR2 SMNVEV (reference sequence). The V end lost 4 bases, the J end lost 8 bases, and 14 bases lay between the germline ends.

CDR3 amino acids: CASSQDLGSYSPETQYF. CDR3 DNA: TGTGCCAGCAGCCAAGATCTAGGTAGCTATTCCCCAGAGACCCAGTACTTC. V is TRBV4-2 and J is TRBJ2-5; unclear D gene. CDR3 length: 17 residues. The ends were cut back, 0 bases at V and 4 bases at J, with 18 bases in the middle. Germline CDR1 and CDR2: LGHNA and YNFKEQ.

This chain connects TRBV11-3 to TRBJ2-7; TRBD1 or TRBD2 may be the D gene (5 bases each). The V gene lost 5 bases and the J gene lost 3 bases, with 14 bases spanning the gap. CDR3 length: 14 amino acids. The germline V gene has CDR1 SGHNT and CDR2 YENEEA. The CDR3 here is CASSRRDENYEQYF. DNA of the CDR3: TGTGCCAGCAGCCGCCGGGACGAGAACTACGAGCAGTACTTC.

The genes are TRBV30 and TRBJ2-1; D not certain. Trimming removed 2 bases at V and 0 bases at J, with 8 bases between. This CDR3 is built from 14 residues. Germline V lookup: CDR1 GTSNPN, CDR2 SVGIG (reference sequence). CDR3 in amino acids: CAWSRLSSYNEQFF. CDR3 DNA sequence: TGTGCCTGGAGTCGGTTGAGCTCCTACAATGAGCAGTTCTTC.

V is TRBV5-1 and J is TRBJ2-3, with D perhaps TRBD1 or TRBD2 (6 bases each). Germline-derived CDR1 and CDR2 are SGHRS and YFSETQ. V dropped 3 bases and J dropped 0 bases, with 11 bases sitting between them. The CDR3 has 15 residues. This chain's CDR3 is CASSYGGLSTDTQYF. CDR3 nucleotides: TGCGCCAGCAGCTACGGGGGCCTTAGCACAGATACGCAGTATTTT.

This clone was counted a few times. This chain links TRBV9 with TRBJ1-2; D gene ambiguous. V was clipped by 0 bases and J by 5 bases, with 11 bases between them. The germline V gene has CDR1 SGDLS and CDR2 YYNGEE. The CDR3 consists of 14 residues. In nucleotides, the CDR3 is TGTGCCAGCAGCGTAGCTGCCTCTCGGTATGGCTACACCTTC. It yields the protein CASSVAASRYGYTF. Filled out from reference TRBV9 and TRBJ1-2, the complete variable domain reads DSGVTQTPKHLITATGQRVTLRCSPRSGDLSVYWYQQSLDQGLQFLIQYYNGEERAKGNILERFSAQQFPDLHSELNLSSLELGDSALYFCASSVAASRYGYTFGSGTRLTVV.

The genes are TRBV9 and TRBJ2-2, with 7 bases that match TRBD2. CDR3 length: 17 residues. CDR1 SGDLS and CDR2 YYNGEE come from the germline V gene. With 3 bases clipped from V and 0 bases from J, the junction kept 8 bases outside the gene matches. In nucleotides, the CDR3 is TGTGCCAGCAGCGGCGATGCGGGAGAACCGAACACCGGGGAGCTGTTTTTT. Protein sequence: CASSGDAGEPNTGELFF. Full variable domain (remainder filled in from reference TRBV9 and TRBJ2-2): DSGVTQTPKHLITATGQRVTLRCSPRSGDLSVYWYQQSLDQGLQFLIQYYNGEERAKGNILERFSAQQFPDLHSELNLSSLELGDSALYFCASSGDAGEPNTGELFFGEGSRLTVL.

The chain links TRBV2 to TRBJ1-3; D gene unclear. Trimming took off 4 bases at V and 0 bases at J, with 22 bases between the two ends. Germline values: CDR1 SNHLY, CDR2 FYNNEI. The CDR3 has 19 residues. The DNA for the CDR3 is TGTGCCAGCAGTGGGCAGGCAGCCAAACAAACTCGCTCTGGAAACACCATATATTTT. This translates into CASSGQAAKQTRSGNTIYF. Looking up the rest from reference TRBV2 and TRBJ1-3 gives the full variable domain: EPEVTQTPSHQVTQMGQEVILRCVPISNHLYFYWYRQILGQKVEFLVSFYNNEISEKSEIFDDQFSVERPDGSNFTLKIRSTKLEDSAMYFCASSGQAAKQTRSGNTIYFGEGSWLTVV.

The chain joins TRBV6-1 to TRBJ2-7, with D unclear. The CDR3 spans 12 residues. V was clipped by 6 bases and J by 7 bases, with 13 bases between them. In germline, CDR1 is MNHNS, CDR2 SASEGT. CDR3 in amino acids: CASRATRSEQYF. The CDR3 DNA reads TGTGCCAGCAGGGCCACCCGCTCAGAGCAGTACTTC.

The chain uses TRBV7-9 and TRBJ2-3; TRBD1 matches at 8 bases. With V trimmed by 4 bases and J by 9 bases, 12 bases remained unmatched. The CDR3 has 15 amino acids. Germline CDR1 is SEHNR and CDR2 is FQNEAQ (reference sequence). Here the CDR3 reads CASSSSSTGDATQYF. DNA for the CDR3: TGTGCCAGCAGCTCGAGCTCGACAGGGGATGCGACGCAGTATTTT.